One and the same sample provided the 22 T cell receptor beta chains below, sequenced in a study of blood T cell repertoires in COVID-19. Data came from immunoSEQ multiplex PCR; TCRdb stores just in-frame clones and leaves some out. This sample has around 76,000 clones, with more than 65% found just once. Sequencing was carried out using peripheral blood. These receptors all stem from a woman in her 70s with acute or convalescent COVID-19.

The V call is TRBV24-1, the J call TRBJ2-1; 14 bases fit TRBD2. The CDR3 is 15 residues long. After removal of 9 bases from V and 5 bases from J, the junction contained 5 bases not matched to a gene. Germline V gene sequence: CDR1 KGHDR, CDR2 SFDVKD. The CDR3 protein is CATGTSGSWDNEQFF. DNA of the CDR3: TGTGCCACCGGGACTAGCGGGAGTTGGGACAATGAGCAGTTCTTC.

This chain links TRBV5-1 with TRBJ1-2; no reliable D call. V was cut by 5 bases and J by 7 bases, with 12 bases left in between. Germline-derived CDR1 and CDR2 are SGHRS and YFSETQ. This CDR3 contains 12 residues. CDR3 sequence: CASSPGDSGYTF. The CDR3 DNA sequence: TGCGCCAGCAGTCCCGGAGACTCTGGCTACACCTTC.

The chain carries TRBV9 and TRBJ1-5; D is perhaps TRBD1 (5 bases). V was clipped by 2 bases and J by 5 bases, with 14 bases between them. Germline CDR1 is SGDLS and CDR2 is YYNGEE. The CDR3 runs 15 residues. As DNA, the CDR3 is TGTGCCAGCAGCGTGGGGCCCGCACCCGATCAGCCCCAGCATTTT. This translates into CASSVGPAPDQPQHF.

This sequence joins TRBV5-4 and TRBJ2-7, with a tentative D call TRBD2 (6 bases). The CDR3 is 13 amino acids. V was pared by 7 bases and J by 3 bases, with 14 bases between. Germline CDR1 reads SGHNT; CDR2 reads YYREEE (reference sequence). CDR3 sequence (DNA): TGTGCCAGCGGGGCGGGACTCAGCTACGAGCAGTACTTC. Encoded protein: CASGAGLSYEQYF.

This chain's CDR3 is CASSLDRGLENTEAFF. CDR3 nucleotides: TGCGCCAGCAGCTTGGACAGGGGGCTTGAGAACACTGAAGCTTTCTTT. V is TRBV5-1 and J is TRBJ1-1; 9 nucleotides align to TRBD1. With V trimmed by 0 bases and J by 1 base, 4 bases remained unmatched. Germline V CDR1 and CDR2: SGHRS, YFSETQ. CDR3 size: 16 residues.

The V gene is TRBV18, the J gene TRBJ1-3, with a possible D match to TRBD1 (6 bases). The germline V gene encodes CDR1 KGHSH and CDR2 LQKENI. The V gene lost 8 bases and the J gene lost 5 bases, with 16 bases spanning the gap. This CDR3 is built from 14 residues. The CDR3 region has the DNA TGTGCCAGCCACACGGGGGGCCAGCGAAACACCATATATTTT. Protein: CASHTGGQRNTIYF.

The J gene is TRBJ2-3, the V gene TRBV18, with a tentative D call TRBD2 (6 bases). This CDR3 region has 14 residues. V lost 4 bases and J 3 bases, leaving 11 bases between the germline ends. The germline CDR1 and CDR2 sequences are KGHSH and LQKENI. The CDR3: CASSRDGGTDTQYF. The CDR3 DNA reads as TGTGCCAGCTCACGTGACGGAGGGACAGATACGCAGTATTTT.

This chain uses TRBV3-1 (or the pseudogene TRBV3-2) with TRBJ1-1; the D is unclear. The CDR3 sequence is 12 residues long. The V gene's germline CDR1 is LGHDT and CDR2 YNNKEL (reference sequence). V dropped 8 bases and J dropped 8 bases, with 15 bases sitting between them. CDR3 sequence: CASQKAGGEAFF. Written as DNA, the CDR3 is TGTGCCAGCCAGAAGGCAGGTGGGGAAGCTTTCTTT.

This clone was recorded once. The V call is TRBV5-1, the J call TRBJ2-1; D perhaps matches TRBD2 (5 bases). CDR1 and CDR2 (germline): SGHRS, YFSETQ. This CDR3 spans 15 amino acids. The ends were cut back, 5 bases at V and 8 bases at J, with 20 bases in the middle. The CDR3 DNA sequence: TGCGCCAGCAGATCAAATTTGGGGAGTAAGGATGAGCAGTTCTTC. Protein: CASRSNLGSKDEQFF.

CDR3 coding DNA: TGTGCCAGCAGCCAGGGGACGGGGGAGAGGCCCCTCCACTTT. Translated: CASSQGTGERPLHF. This sequence joins TRBV3-1 (or the pseudogene TRBV3-2) and TRBJ1-6; TRBD1 might be the D (5 bases). This CDR3 is 14 amino acids long. Germline CDR1 LGHDT, CDR2 YNNKEL (reference sequence). Trimming took off 3 bases at V and 13 bases at J, with 16 bases between the two ends.

This clone was detected once. This sequence joins TRBV18 and TRBJ2-2; tentatively, D is TRBD1 (6 bases). Trimming stripped 6 bases from V and 3 bases from J, with 17 bases between. Germline-derived CDR1 and CDR2 are KGHSH and LQKENI. This CDR3 is built from 16 residues. The CDR3 DNA follows: TGTGCCAGCTCGAGAACAGGGAGCGTTGACACCGGGGAGCTGTTTTTT. This codes for CASSRTGSVDTGELFF.

This clone was seen only once. The chain has TRBV5-4 and TRBJ2-5; possible D gene TRBD2, 5 bases. Germline V gene lookup returns CDR1 SGHNT and CDR2 YYREEE (reference sequence). This CDR3 has 13 residues. The V end was cut by 3 bases, the J end by 4 bases, with 10 bases between. The CDR3 sequence is CASSSGGGETQYF. CDR3 sequence (DNA): TGTGCCAGCAGCTCGGGCGGAGGAGAGACCCAGTACTTC.

The chain carries TRBV28 and TRBJ2-7; maybe TRBD2 (6 bases). The CDR3 contains 14 residues. V lost 2 bases and J lost 0, with 8 bases in between. Germline V CDR1 and CDR2: MDHEN, SYDVKM. CDR3 coding DNA: TGTGCCAGCAGTTTAGCGGGACGCTCCTACGAGCAGTACTTC. It is translated as CASSLAGRSYEQYF.

CDR3: CASSLGLAVLDEQFF. In DNA form, the CDR3 reads TGTGCCAGCAGCTTAGGTCTAGCGGTCTTGGATGAGCAGTTCTTC. The chain is built from TRBV7-2 and TRBJ2-1; 7 nucleotides match TRBD2. This CDR3 is built from 15 residues. The ends lost 1 base at V and 8 bases at J; junction bases unmatched: 8. The germline V gene encodes CDR1 SGHTA and CDR2 FQGNSA.

The chain recombines TRBV10-3 with TRBJ2-3; 8 nucleotides line up with TRBD1. The J segment lost 3 bases and the V segment lost 10 bases, leaving 6 bases of the junction unmatched. The CDR3 is 13 amino acids. Germline values: CDR1 ENHRY, CDR2 SYGVKD. This CDR3 reads CANAGGKTDTQYF. In DNA, the CDR3 is TGTGCCAACGCAGGGGGCAAGACAGATACGCAGTATTTT.

This rearrangement joins TRBV28 to TRBJ1-5; possibly TRBD1 for D (6 bases). CDR3 length equals 15 residues. V gave up 3 bases and J gave up 0 bases, with 9 bases separating them. The germline V gene encodes CDR1 MDHEN and CDR2 SYDVKM. CDR3 loop: CASSLRTDSNQPQHF. For the CDR3, the DNA is TGTGCCAGCAGTTTGAGGACAGATAGCAATCAGCCCCAGCATTTT.

The chain employs TRBV23-1 and TRBJ1-5; 7 bases map to TRBD1. TRBV23-1 is labeled an ORF, and its function is uncertain. The CDR3 totals 17 residues. V shed 2 bases, J shed 3 bases, and the junction held 10 bases outside the gene matches. The CDR3 sequence is CASSQNTGQRYNQPQHF. DNA of the CDR3: TGCGCCAGCAGTCAAAACACGGGACAGAGGTACAATCAGCCCCAGCATTTT.

This clone has a single count. CDR3 loop: CSVEDTRGRNEQFF. The CDR3 DNA follows: TGCAGCGTTGAAGATACACGGGGGAGGAATGAGCAGTTCTTC. The chain links TRBV29-1 to TRBJ2-1, with a tentative D call TRBD2 (6 bases). The germline V and J ends were trimmed by 0 bases and 7 bases, with 13 bases remaining between them. CDR3 length equals 14 residues. Germline V lookup: CDR1 SQVTM, CDR2 ANQGSEA.

This chain connects TRBV28 to TRBJ1-2; TRBD1 matches 9 bases. The CDR3 length is 15 residues. Germline trimming cut 7 bases from V and 2 bases from J; bases unmatched to any gene: 8. Germline V gives CDR1 MDHEN, CDR2 SYDVKM. The CDR3 region is CASTARDRANYGYTF. The CDR3 bases are TGTGCCAGCACTGCGAGGGACAGGGCGAACTATGGCTACACCTTC.

The CDR3 DNA is TGTGCCAGCAGCTTTTGGATGGCGGGGGGCAGGACCCAGTACTTC. Its protein product is CASSFWMAGGRTQYF. The V call is TRBV7-2, the J call TRBJ2-5, with TRBD2 matching 8 bases. Germline V gene data show CDR1 as SGHTA and CDR2 as FQGNSA. V trimming: 3 bases; J trimming: 7 bases; junction bases outside the gene matches: 10. This CDR3 region has 15 residues.

The V call is TRBV5-1, the J call TRBJ1-5; weak D call: TRBD1 (6 bases). Germline V gives CDR1 SGHRS, CDR2 YFSETQ. The CDR3 has 13 residues. V was shortened by 4 bases and J by 2 bases, with 7 bases between the two germline ends. For the CDR3, the DNA is TGCGCCAGCAGCCGACAGGGCAATCAGCCCCAGCATTTT. Translation gives CASSRQGNQPQHF.

The V gene is TRBV6-2 or TRBV6-3, the J gene TRBJ2-3; 8 bases match TRBD1. The CDR3 extends over 15 amino acids. CDR1 is MNHEY, CDR2 SVGEGT, per germline. Losses at the gene ends were 2 bases for V and 4 bases for J; bases not matched to a gene: 5. CDR3 nucleotide sequence: TGTGCCAGCAGTTACCCGCGGACAGGGCCAGATACGCAGTATTTT. As protein: CASSYPRTGPDTQYF.